This passage covers 9 T cell receptor beta chains from one sample sequenced in a study of T-cell reconstitution after alpha-beta-depleted transplantation in children. Researchers prepared the TCRbeta library using unique molecular identifiers, the study reports. TCRdb ran MiXCR on the PCR reads and lists one entry per CDR3 protein. The sample yields around 70,000 distinct CDR3 sequences, roughly a tenth seen once. The sequencing used PBMCs, collected before TCRalphabeta/CD19-depleted stem cell transplant. The receptors come from a boy younger than 18 with acute myeloid leukemia, due to receive a stem cell transplant.

The chain combines TRBV7-6 with TRBJ2-1; the match to TRBD2 covers 7 bases. The CDR3 runs 13 residues. With 3 bases clipped from V and 10 bases from J, the junction kept 6 bases outside the gene matches. Per germline, CDR1 SGHVS and CDR2 FNYEAQ. The CDR3 loop is CASSLRAGYEQFF. The CDR3 region has the DNA TGTGCCAGCAGCTTGAGAGCGGGATACGAGCAGTTCTTC.

At least ten counts were recorded for this clonotype. The chain employs TRBV20-1 and TRBJ1-1; D uncertain. The CDR3 is 13 amino acids. The V gene lost 5 bases and the J gene lost 6 bases, with 16 bases spanning the gap. Per germline, CDR1 DFQATT and CDR2 SNEGSKA (reference sequence). The CDR3 DNA sequence: TGCAGTGCTCGCAGAGGGAACACCCCTGAAGCTTTCTTT. Amino acid sequence: CSARRGNTPEAFF.

This clonotype was recorded many times. V is TRBV5-1 and J is TRBJ1-1; TRBD1 matches at 9 bases. This CDR3 contains 14 residues. Germline loops: CDR1 SGHRS, CDR2 YFSETQ. V shed 3 bases, J shed 4 bases, and the junction held 4 bases outside the gene matches. This chain's CDR3 is CASSSGTGTTEAFF. In nucleotides, the CDR3 is TGCGCCAGCAGCTCTGGGACAGGGACCACTGAAGCTTTCTTT.

In this sample, this clonotype turned up a few times. The chain is built from TRBV5-5 and TRBJ1-2; possibly TRBD1 for D (5 bases). The CDR3 has 16 residues. V lost 1 base and J lost 4, with 17 bases in between. Looked up from germline, CDR1 is SGHKS and CDR2 is YYEKEE (reference sequence). CDR3 DNA: TGTGCCAGCAGCTTGAGGGGTGGGGCGGGGAGCTATGGCTACACCTTC. Its translation: CASSLRGGAGSYGYTF.

Ten or more counts support this clonotype. The chain combines TRBV10-3 with TRBJ1-1; D ambiguous. With 0 bases removed from V and 0 bases from J, the gap between germline ends came to 11 bases. The CDR3 length is 16 residues. Germline CDR1 is ENHRY and CDR2 is SYGVKD. CDR3 coding DNA: TGTGCCATCAGTGAGTCAGTACAGACCATGAACACTGAAGCTTTCTTT. Translated: CAISESVQTMNTEAFF.

The V call is TRBV18, the J call TRBJ2-7; tentatively, D is TRBD1 or TRBD2 (5 bases each). Germline lookup yields CDR1 KGHSH and CDR2 LQKENI. The CDR3 contains 13 residues. The CDR3 region is CASSPSGLDSLRV. The CDR3 DNA reads TGTGCCAGCTCACCGAGCGGCCTCGACAGCCTCAGGGTC.

Details on this clonotype: It may be a read error: a sequence one base away is much more abundant. The genes are TRBV12-3 or TRBV12-4 and TRBJ1-4, with D possibly matching TRBD1 (6 bases). Trimming stripped 7 bases from V and 13 bases from J, with 22 bases between. This CDR3 has 14 residues. The CDR3: CASIFRSGVLRLFF. The DNA for the CDR3 is TGTGCCAGCATTTTTCGGTCAGGGGTGCTGAGACTGTTTTTT.

V and J are TRBV12-3 or TRBV12-4 and TRBJ2-3; 16 bases map to TRBD2. Trimming at V came to 10 bases and at J to 0 bases, leaving 10 bases not matched to a gene. This CDR3 spans 18 amino acids. CDR3 amino acids: CAITKGTSGRASTDTQYF. CDR3 nucleotide sequence: TGTGCCATCACCAAAGGGACTAGCGGGAGGGCAAGCACAGATACGCAGTATTTT.

The rearrangement links TRBV20-1 to TRBJ2-3, with 12 bases fitting TRBD2. V lost 1 base, J lost 6 bases, and 5 bases stayed unmatched. The CDR3 contains 15 residues. Germline-derived CDR1 and CDR2 are DFQATT and SNEGSKA (reference sequence). DNA of the CDR3: TGCAGTGCTAGAGGGGCTAGCGGGGGGGCGGATACGCAGTATTTT. It encodes CSARGASGGADTQYF.